This TCR beta chain was documented in a study of PD-L1 blockade in urothelial cancer. Background on the study: About nine tenths of the roughly 30 patients comprised males who had bladder-origin urothelial cancer. Across blood samples, T cells had a median count of approximately 130,000. Earlier, patients had received 0 to 3 chemotherapy regimens.

V gave up 2 bases and J gave up 6 bases; unmatched junction bases: 8. Germline assignment: CDR1 MDHEN and CDR2 SYDVKM. The CDR3 length is 15 residues. This table comes from immunoSEQ multiplex PCR, and its TCRdb copy is limited to in-frame clones, with some not included. The table has around 45,000 clones, roughly four fifths seen once. Stated time point: peripheral blood 6 weeks after treatment start. Locally advanced or metastatic urothelial carcinoma was diagnosed in the patients. The specimen was PBMCs, collected around atezolizumab (anti-PD-L1) treatment. The clonotype originates from a man aged 55-75 years with urothelial cancer. The chain uses TRBV28 and TRBJ2-7; TRBD2 matches 9 bases. This CDR3 is CASSLGGGGAREQYF. CDR3 in DNA: TGTGCCAGCAGTTTAGGGGGCGGGGGGGCGCGCGAGCAGTACTTC.